The 18 T cell receptor beta chains below come from one sample, sequenced in a study of shared T cell receptors in the human thymus. Clones were read by immunoSEQ multiplex PCR, and TCRdb kept only the in-frame ones, dropping some. This table has some 720,000 clones, over 75% appearing once. The same data also contributed to another study, on human thymus T cells.

The sequenced sample consisted of thymocytes. The source of these receptors is a boy less than two years old with a congenital heart defect.

The V gene is TRBV27, the J gene TRBJ2-7, with 8 bases lining up with TRBD1. CDR1 MNHEY and CDR2 SMNVEV come from the germline V gene (reference sequence). The V gene end was trimmed by 5 bases and the J gene end by 4 bases; junction bases not matched to a gene: 10. The CDR3 contains 15 residues. CDR3 in amino acids: CASSPWTGPSYEQYF. The CDR3 nucleotides are TGTGCCAGCAGTCCCTGGACAGGGCCTTCTTACGAGCAGTACTTC.

The V gene is TRBV7-2, the J gene TRBJ2-7, with 8 nucleotides matching TRBD2. In germline, CDR1 is SGHTA, CDR2 FQGNSA. The CDR3 sequence is 18 residues long. Trimming cost V 2 bases and J 3 bases; bases outside gene matches: 15. The DNA for the CDR3 is TGTGCCAGCAGCTTAACGGAATTCGGGGGGGGACTGGGCTACGAGCAGTACTTC. As protein: CASSLTEFGGGLGYEQYF.

This sequence joins TRBV10-3 and TRBJ2-2; 10 bases are shared with TRBD1. Germline V gives CDR1 ENHRY, CDR2 SYGVKD. CDR3 length: 15 residues. After removal of 7 bases from V and 4 bases from J, the junction contained 6 bases not matched to a gene. The CDR3 DNA reads as TGTGCCATCAATCCGGGACAGGGGCCCACCGGGGAGCTGTTTTTT. It codes for CAINPGQGPTGELFF.

The CDR3 reads CASRPTGDLGYF. Here the CDR3 DNA reads TGTGCCAGCAGGCCGACAGGCGACTTAGGGTACTTC. V is TRBV7-3 and J is TRBJ2-4; weak D call: TRBD1 (6 bases). The germline CDR1 and CDR2 sequences are SGHTA and FQGTGA. This CDR3 has 12 amino acids. The V gene lost 6 bases and the J gene lost 15 bases, with 18 bases spanning the gap.

The rearrangement links TRBV7-9 to TRBJ1-2; no definite D call. Germline CDR1 and CDR2: SEHNR and FQNEAQ (reference sequence). The CDR3 has 15 residues. V lost 7 bases and J lost 7, with 22 bases in between. CDR3 amino acids: CASTRPILNYGGYTF. The CDR3 DNA is TGTGCCAGCACCCGTCCCATTTTGAACTATGGTGGCTACACCTTC.

The rearrangement joins TRBV20-1 to TRBJ1-2, with D possibly being TRBD1 (5 bases). In germline, CDR1 is DFQATT, CDR2 SNEGSKA (reference sequence). The CDR3 sequence is 11 residues long. The CDR3 loop reads CSAGYPYGYTF. Here the CDR3 DNA reads TGCAGCGCAGGGTACCCCTATGGCTACACCTTC.

V and J are TRBV7-3 and TRBJ1-1; TRBD1 might be the D (6 bases). From germline, CDR1 is SGHTA and CDR2 FQGTGA. Trimming shortened V by 0 bases and J by 1 base, and 12 bases separated the two germline ends. The CDR3 covers 16 residues. The CDR3 DNA is TGTGCCAGCAGCTTAACGGGGCAGACAGGGAACACTGAAGCTTTCTTT. Its protein product is CASSLTGQTGNTEAFF.

The chain has TRBV9 and TRBJ2-3; the D gene is possibly TRBD2 (6 bases). Germline V lookup: CDR1 SGDLS, CDR2 YYNGEE. CDR3 size: 17 residues. V lost 3 bases and J lost 5, with 22 bases in between. The CDR3 bases are TGTGCCAGCAGCGCGCGTTCCTGGATGGAGGGGCGAGATACGCAGTATTTT. Amino acid sequence: CASSARSWMEGRDTQYF.

The V and J genes are TRBV12-2 and TRBJ2-7; the listed D gene, TRBD2, was not tested against the DNA. TRBV12-2 is designated a pseudogene. This CDR3 has 14 residues. Here the CDR3 reads CASRFARRYYEQYF. The CDR3 coding sequence is TGTGCAAGTCGCTTTGCGCGGAGATACTACGAGCAGTACTTC.

V gene TRBV9 combines with J gene TRBJ2-2; 11 bases align to TRBD1. V shed 4 bases, J shed 4 bases, and the junction held 3 bases outside the gene matches. The CDR3 spans 15 residues. Germline values: CDR1 SGDLS, CDR2 YYNGEE. This chain's CDR3 is CASSRTGGTTGELFF. CDR3 coding DNA: TGTGCCAGCAGCAGGACAGGGGGCACCACCGGGGAGCTGTTTTTT. The entire variable domain, with the rest obtained from reference TRBV9 and TRBJ2-2, is as follows: DSGVTQTPKHLITATGQRVTLRCSPRSGDLSVYWYQQSLDQGLQFLIQYYNGEERAKGNILERFSAQQFPDLHSELNLSSLELGDSALYFCASSRTGGTTGELFFGEGSRLTVL.

Only a few counts were recorded for this clone. V gene TRBV4-3 combines with J gene TRBJ2-3, with TRBD2 matching over 7 bases. Per germline, CDR1 LGHNA and CDR2 YSLEER. The CDR3 has 16 amino acids. The V segment lost 1 base and the J segment 0 bases; nucleotides outside the gene matches: 4. DNA for the CDR3: TGCGCCAGCAGCCAAGCCAGCGGGGTTAGCACAGATACGCAGTATTTT. It codes for CASSQASGVSTDTQYF.

The rearrangement uses TRBV7-9 and TRBJ1-3; tentatively, D is TRBD1 (5 bases). The V end was cut by 8 bases, the J end by 8 bases, with 16 bases between. Germline CDR1 reads SEHNR; CDR2 reads FQNEAQ (reference sequence). The CDR3 has 13 residues. CDR3 in amino acids: CASSPGCHDTIYF. The CDR3 coding sequence is TGTGCCAGCTCACCAGGGTGTCACGACACCATATATTTT.

The chain uses TRBV6-5 and TRBJ2-7; D is uncertain. V dropped 6 bases and J dropped 1 base, with 16 bases sitting between them. The CDR3 is made up of 15 amino acids. Germline CDR1 is MNHEY and CDR2 is SVGAGI. The CDR3 DNA is TGTGCCAGCAGGGCACTTCACAGCCCATCCTACGAGCAGTACTTC. This encodes CASRALHSPSYEQYF.

The chain employs TRBV25-1 and TRBJ2-7, with TRBD2 identical over 9 bases. With 1 base clipped from V and 3 bases from J, the junction kept 13 bases outside the gene matches. Germline V gene data show CDR1 as MGHDK and CDR2 as SYGVNS. The CDR3 extends over 18 amino acids. CDR3 nucleotides: TGTGCCAGCAGTGAATCGGCCCCAGGCGGGAGGGTGGGCTACGAGCAGTACTTC. It yields the protein CASSESAPGGRVGYEQYF.

This chain uses TRBV5-6 with TRBJ2-1; possibly TRBD1 for D (6 bases). Germline V CDR1 and CDR2: SGHDT, YYEEEE. The V end was cut by 1 base, the J end by 0 bases, with 14 bases between. The CDR3 runs to 17 residues. The CDR3: CASSLINRDSSYNEQFF. The DNA of the CDR3 is TGTGCCAGCAGCTTGATTAACAGGGATAGCTCCTACAATGAGCAGTTCTTC. The full variable domain, completed using reference TRBV5-6 and TRBJ2-1, is DAGVTQSPTHLIKTRGQQVTLRCSPKSGHDTVSWYQQALGQGPQFIFQYYEEEERQRGNFPDRFSGHQFPNYSSELNVNALLLGDSALYLCASSLINRDSSYNEQFFGPGTRLTVL.

This chain links TRBV27 with TRBJ2-7, with D possibly matching TRBD2 (6 bases). Trimming took off 3 bases at V and 2 bases at J, with 11 bases between the two ends. The CDR3 is 14 amino acids. Germline lookup yields CDR1 MNHEY and CDR2 SMNVEV (reference sequence). The CDR3 bases are TGTGCCAGCAGTTTTAGACGGGGGACCTACGAGCAGTACTTC. Its protein is CASSFRRGTYEQYF.

The genes are TRBV7-9 and TRBJ1-2, with a possible D match to TRBD1 (6 bases). Germline V lookup: CDR1 SEHNR, CDR2 FQNEAQ (reference sequence). This CDR3 contains 14 residues. The V gene lost 1 base and the J gene lost 2 bases, with 8 bases spanning the gap. The CDR3 nucleotides read TGTGCCAGCAGCTTAGTTGGACAGAACTATGGCTACACCTTC. Translating it yields CASSLVGQNYGYTF.

J is TRBJ2-7 and V is TRBV14; 8 bases agree with TRBD2. From germline, CDR1 is SGHDN and CDR2 FVKESK. This CDR3 is built from 17 residues. V lost 0 bases, J lost 6 bases, and 13 bases stayed unmatched. The CDR3 DNA is TGTGCCAGCAGCCAAGATTTGGGCTCTAGCGGGCTAGTCGAGCAGTACTTC. Translating it yields CASSQDLGSSGLVEQYF.